What follows are 29 T cell receptor beta chains derived from one specimen sequenced in a study of shared clonotypes between healthy human individuals. Generated by immunoSEQ multiplex PCR, the TCRdb table keeps only in-frame clones and is missing some. Of hundreds of thousands of clones in the sample, 55% to 85% were seen once. Source material: memory CD4+ T cells sorted from blood. Subset given: CD45RA-negative fraction. The receptors were sampled from a woman between 25 and 40 years old in good health.

The chain uses TRBV29-1 and TRBJ1-2, with 10 bases lining up with TRBD1. CDR1 SQVTM and CDR2 ANQGSEA come from the germline V gene. The CDR3 length is 14 residues. J gave up 4 bases and V 4 bases, and 6 bases lay outside the gene matches. As DNA, the CDR3 is TGCAGCGTTGCGCCGGGACAGGGGACCTATGGCTACACCTTC. Translated, it gives CSVAPGQGTYGYTF.

The chain joins TRBV11-3 to TRBJ2-7, with no clear D. Germline V CDR1 and CDR2: SGHNT, YENEEA. The CDR3 sequence is 14 residues long. With 4 bases removed from V and 7 bases from J, the gap between germline ends came to 17 bases. CDR3 coding DNA: TGTGCCAGCAGCTCCTCGGACGGAGCGAGTGAGCAGTACTTC. It encodes CASSSSDGASEQYF.

This clone was seen just once. This chain connects TRBV4-1 to TRBJ2-3; 7 bases map to TRBD2. V lost 0 bases and J lost 4; bases outside the gene matches: 7. The CDR3 runs 16 residues. CDR1 and CDR2 (germline): MGHRA, YSYEKL. As DNA, the CDR3 is TGCGCCAGCAGCCAAGAGGGCGGGGGTTGGGCAGATACGCAGTATTTT. Its translation is CASSQEGGGWADTQYF.

The chain uses TRBV30 and TRBJ1-1; D is undetermined. Trimming removed 0 bases at V and 4 bases at J, with 9 bases between. The CDR3 spans 13 residues. Germline V gene lookup returns CDR1 GTSNPN and CDR2 SVGIG (reference sequence). The CDR3 region is CAWSVLRGTEAFF. DNA for the CDR3: TGTGCCTGGAGTGTACTGCGGGGCACTGAAGCTTTCTTT.

The chain links TRBV10-2 to TRBJ2-7; 7 bases map to TRBD1. The CDR3 consists of 13 residues. Germline V gene sequence: CDR1 WSHSY, CDR2 SAAADI. V dropped 8 bases and J dropped 3; count of bases not matched to a gene: 7. In nucleotides, the CDR3 is TGCGCCAGCGGGGGACAGAAATACTACGAGCAGTACTTC. It encodes CASGGQKYYEQYF.

V and J are TRBV2 and TRBJ2-2; 7 bases match TRBD1. CDR1 and CDR2 (germline): SNHLY, FYNNEI. The CDR3 spans 15 residues. With 7 bases clipped from V and 5 bases from J, the junction kept 10 bases outside the gene matches. CDR3 region: CASKETGAKTGELFF. The CDR3 DNA sequence: TGTGCCAGCAAAGAAACAGGGGCAAAAACCGGGGAGCTGTTTTTT.

The chain links TRBV11-3 to TRBJ1-3; the match to TRBD1 covers 8 bases. CDR3 length equals 14 residues. Germline V gene data show CDR1 as SGHNT and CDR2 as YENEEA. The ends lost 4 bases at V and 4 bases at J; junction bases unmatched: 3. This CDR3 reads CASSSQGAGNTIYF. The CDR3 DNA reads as TGTGCCAGCAGCTCCCAGGGGGCGGGAAACACCATATATTTT.

In its sample, this clone was seen once. The same CDR3 also results from other DNA sequences found in this sample. The V call is TRBV5-1, the J call TRBJ1-2, with D hard to call. The CDR3 has 13 residues. The V and J ends lost 0 bases and 0 bases respectively, with 3 bases between them. Looked up from germline, CDR1 is SGHRS and CDR2 is YFSETQ. CDR3 amino acids: CASSLGPNYGYTF. For the CDR3, the DNA is TGCGCCAGCAGCTTGGGGCCTAACTATGGCTACACCTTC.

This chain connects TRBV5-1 to TRBJ1-1; D unclear. The germline V and J ends were trimmed by 3 bases and 3 bases, with 12 bases remaining between them. The CDR3 covers 14 residues. CDR1 and CDR2 from the germline V gene are SGHRS and YFSETQ. The DNA of the CDR3 is TGCGCCAGCAGCTCGTCACAGCCTTACACTGAAGCTTTCTTT. Protein sequence: CASSSSQPYTEAFF.

The V and J genes are TRBV28 and TRBJ2-7; 9 bases line up with TRBD2. The CDR3 extends over 16 amino acids. Germline CDR1 reads MDHEN; CDR2 reads SYDVKM. The V gene end was trimmed by 9 bases and the J gene end by 4 bases; junction bases not matched to a gene: 16. This CDR3 reads CASHLGGAGGQYEQYF. The CDR3 DNA sequence: TGTGCCAGTCACTTAGGAGGGGCGGGAGGGCAATACGAGCAGTACTTC.

The table lists this clone with many counts. This CDR3 is also generated by other DNA sequences in the sample. The chain joins TRBV5-1 to TRBJ2-1, with TRBD1 as a possible D gene (6 bases). CDR1 and CDR2 from the germline V gene are SGHRS and YFSETQ. The CDR3 runs 15 residues. Trimming took off 4 bases at V and 4 bases at J, with 15 bases between the two ends. CDR3 sequence (DNA): TGCGCCAGCAGCCCGGACAGTCTAGGGTACAATGAGCAGTTCTTC. This codes for CASSPDSLGYNEQFF.

The chain couples TRBV5-1 to TRBJ2-7, with D perhaps given as TRBD1 or TRBD2 (5 bases each). Germline V lookup: CDR1 SGHRS, CDR2 YFSETQ. Trimming pared 7 bases from V and 0 bases from J, leaving 8 bases between. There are 12 residues in the CDR3. This chain's CDR3 is CASGDDSYEQYF. The CDR3, as DNA: TGCGCCAGCGGGGACGACTCCTACGAGCAGTACTTC.

This clone was seen only once. The chain has TRBV7-9 and TRBJ1-3; no reliable D call. The length of the CDR3 is 13 residues. With 6 bases removed from V and 1 base from J, the gap between germline ends came to 7 bases. From germline, CDR1 is SEHNR and CDR2 FQNEAQ (reference sequence). This chain's CDR3 is CASRTSSGNTIYF. CDR3 DNA: TGTGCCAGCAGGACGTCATCTGGAAACACCATATATTTT.

The rearrangement joins TRBV7-9 to TRBJ2-6; D is possibly TRBD2 (5 bases). Germline-derived CDR1 and CDR2 are SEHNR and FQNEAQ (reference sequence). This CDR3 comprises 18 residues. V lost 1 base and J lost 2, with 15 bases in between. CDR3 sequence reads: CASSLGGDAGAGANVLTF. As DNA, the CDR3 is TGTGCCAGCAGCTTAGGGGGAGATGCTGGAGCTGGGGCCAACGTCCTGACTTTC. Together with reference TRBV7-9 and TRBJ2-6, the CDR3 gives the full variable domain: DTGVSQNPRHKITKRGQNVTFRCDPISEHNRLYWYRQTLGQGPEFLTYFQNEAQLEKSRLLSDRFSAERPKGSFSTLEIQRTEQGDSAMYLCASSLGGDAGAGANVLTFGAGSRLTVL.

The chain recombines TRBV4-1 with TRBJ2-7; either TRBD1 or TRBD2 may supply D (5 bases each). Germline CDR1 is MGHRA and CDR2 is YSYEKL. The CDR3 covers 16 residues. V lost 2 bases to trimming and J lost 0 bases, with 14 bases between them. This chain's CDR3 is CASSQTRDGSSYEQYF. The CDR3 DNA follows: TGCGCCAGCAGCCAAACCCGGGACGGTTCCTCCTACGAGCAGTACTTC.

This clone was observed a single time. This chain joins TRBV4-1 and TRBJ2-2; D possibly corresponds to TRBD2 (5 bases). This CDR3 spans 14 amino acids. CDR1 and CDR2 (germline): MGHRA, YSYEKL. V lost 5 bases to trimming and J lost 7 bases, with 14 bases between them. Written as DNA, the CDR3 is TGCGCCAGCAGCTCCGGACTCTCGGGCGGGGAGCTGTTTTTT. This sequence encodes CASSSGLSGGELFF.

This clone was picked up a small number of times. The CDR3 is CASSYPTGQGHGYTF. The CDR3 DNA is TGTGCCAGCAGTTACCCGACCGGACAGGGCCATGGCTACACCTTC. V usage is TRBV6-5 and J usage is TRBJ1-2, with TRBD1 matching 8 bases. The V and J ends lost 2 bases and 6 bases, in that order; junction bases with no gene match: 8. CDR3 size: 15 residues. Per germline, CDR1 MNHEY and CDR2 SVGAGI.

V gene TRBV5-4 combines with J gene TRBJ2-1; 8 positions agree with TRBD2. The junction had 14 bases not matched to a gene; V was cut back by 1 base and J by 5 bases. The CDR3 is 18 residues long. Germline CDR1 and CDR2: SGHNT and YYREEE (reference sequence). In DNA form, the CDR3 reads TGTGCCAGCAGCTTGTCTCCCTGGACTAGCCAGACCAACAATGAGCAGTTCTTC. Its protein product is CASSLSPWTSQTNNEQFF.

The chain links TRBV7-2 to TRBJ1-3; no reliable D call. Germline V gives CDR1 SGHTA, CDR2 FQGNSA. Trimming cost V 1 base and J 6 bases, with 7 bases left between them. The CDR3 has 13 amino acids. The chain's CDR3 is CASSLDMVNTIYF. CDR3 DNA sequence: TGTGCCAGCAGCTTAGATATGGTAAACACCATATATTTT. The variable domain in full, completed from reference TRBV7-2 and TRBJ1-3, reads GAGVSQSPSNKVTEKGKDVELRCDPISGHTALYWYRQSLGQGLEFLIYFQGNSAPDKSGLPSDRFSAERTGGSVSTLTIQRTQQEDSAVYLCASSLDMVNTIYFGEGSWLTVV.

A note on this clone: This may be a read error, as it is one base from a much larger clone. This chain connects TRBV2 to TRBJ2-2, with TRBD1 matching 10 bases. There are 14 residues in the CDR3. V gave up 7 bases and J gave up 4 bases; unmatched junction bases: 3. Germline V gene data show CDR1 as SNHLY and CDR2 as FYNNEI. CDR3 sequence reads: CASTGQGGTGELFF. The CDR3 DNA is TGTGCCAGCACCGGACAGGGGGGCACCGGGGAGCTGTTTTTT.

This chain links TRBV19 with TRBJ2-2, with 10 bases identical to TRBD2. The V segment lost 5 bases and the J segment 4 bases; nucleotides outside the gene matches: 10. The germline V gene has CDR1 LNHDA and CDR2 SQIVND (reference sequence). The CDR3 consists of 17 residues. CDR3 loop: CASSGVAGGSGTGELFF. The CDR3 coding sequence is TGTGCCAGTAGTGGAGTAGCGGGAGGAAGTGGCACCGGGGAGCTGTTTTTT.

This rearrangement joins TRBV10-2 to TRBJ1-5, with 9 bases fitting TRBD1. The trim removed 6 bases at V and 0 bases at J, leaving 6 bases unmatched. The germline V gene has CDR1 WSHSY and CDR2 SAAADI. This CDR3 region has 16 residues. The CDR3, as DNA: TGCGCCAGCAGCGATTGGGACAGGGCTAGCAATCAGCCCCAGCATTTT. This gives the protein CASSDWDRASNQPQHF.

With regard to this clone: One junction end disagrees with the germline gene, perhaps due to a read error. The V call is TRBV4-1, the J call TRBJ1-2; D possibly corresponds to TRBD1 (5 bases). Germline assignment: CDR1 MGHRA and CDR2 YSYEKL. The length of the CDR3 is 17 residues. The CDR3 coding sequence is TGCGCCAGCAGCCAAGAGGTCGTAAGACGGGGGTTCGCTGGCCACACCTTC. This translates into CASSQEVVRRGFAGHTF.

This chain uses TRBV14 with TRBJ1-1; the D gene is possibly TRBD1 (5 bases). V gave up 0 bases and J gave up 3 bases, with 11 bases separating them. The CDR3 runs to 15 residues. Germline-derived CDR1 and CDR2 are SGHDN and FVKESK. The CDR3 region has the DNA TGTGCCAGCAGCCAAGATTGGGGCATGGACACTGAAGCTTTCTTT. This translates into CASSQDWGMDTEAFF.

The rearrangement links TRBV5-6 to TRBJ2-5, with D possibly TRBD1 on 6 matching bases. The CDR3 has 14 residues. Germline CDR1 is SGHDT and CDR2 is YYEEEE. V was cut by 4 bases and J by 5 bases, with 15 bases left in between. CDR3 sequence reads: CASSRTGTGETQYF. The CDR3 DNA follows: TGTGCCAGCAGCCGTACAGGGACGGGCGAGACCCAGTACTTC.

V is TRBV30 and J is TRBJ1-2, with a possible D match to TRBD1 (6 bases). Germline loops: CDR1 GTSNPN, CDR2 SVGIG (reference sequence). This CDR3 is built from 15 residues. Trimming pared 1 base from V and 1 base from J, leaving 13 bases between. Written as DNA, the CDR3 is TGTGCCTGGAGTGAGGGGCCAGGGGATAACTATGGCTACACCTTC. It yields the protein CAWSEGPGDNYGYTF.

This clone was found a few times. The chain has TRBV20-1 and TRBJ2-5; D ambiguous. V lost 7 bases to trimming and J lost 3 bases, with 9 bases between them. The CDR3 has 11 amino acids. CDR1 is DFQATT, CDR2 SNEGSKA, per germline (reference sequence). The CDR3 spells CSGFREETQYF. The CDR3 bases are TGCAGTGGTTTTAGGGAAGAGACCCAGTACTTC.

CDR3 residues: CASSPWSVTYNEQFF. In DNA form, the CDR3 reads TGTGCCAGCAGCCCATGGTCCGTAACTTACAATGAGCAGTTCTTC. This chain connects TRBV14 to TRBJ2-1; the D is unclear. Trimming shortened V by 4 bases and J by 4 bases, and 14 bases separated the two germline ends. The CDR3 totals 15 residues. CDR1 SGHDN and CDR2 FVKESK come from the germline V gene.

The V gene is TRBV11-2, the J gene TRBJ2-2; 9 bases fit TRBD1. V gave up 4 bases and J gave up 3 bases; unmatched junction bases: 3. Germline V gives CDR1 SGHAT, CDR2 FQNNGV. This CDR3 comprises 15 residues. This CDR3 is CASSSRTGDTGELFF. The CDR3 DNA reads as TGTGCCAGCAGCTCCCGGACAGGGGACACCGGGGAGCTGTTTTTT.